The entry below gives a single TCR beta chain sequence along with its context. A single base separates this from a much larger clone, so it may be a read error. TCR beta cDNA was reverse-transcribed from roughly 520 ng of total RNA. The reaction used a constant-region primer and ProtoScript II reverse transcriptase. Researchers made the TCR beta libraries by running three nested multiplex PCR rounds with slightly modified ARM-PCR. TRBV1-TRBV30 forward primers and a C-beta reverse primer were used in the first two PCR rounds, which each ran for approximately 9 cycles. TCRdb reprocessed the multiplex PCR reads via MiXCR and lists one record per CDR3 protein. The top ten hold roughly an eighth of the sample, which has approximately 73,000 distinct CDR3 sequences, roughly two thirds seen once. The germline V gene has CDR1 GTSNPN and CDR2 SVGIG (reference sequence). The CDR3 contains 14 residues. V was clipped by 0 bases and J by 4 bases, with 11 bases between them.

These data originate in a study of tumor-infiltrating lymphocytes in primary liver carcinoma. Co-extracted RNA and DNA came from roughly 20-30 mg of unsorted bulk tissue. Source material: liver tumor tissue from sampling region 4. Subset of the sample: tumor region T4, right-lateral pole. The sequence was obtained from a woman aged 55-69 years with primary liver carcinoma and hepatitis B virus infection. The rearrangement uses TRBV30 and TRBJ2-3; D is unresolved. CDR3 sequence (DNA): TGTGCCTGGAGTGTAGGAGTAGCCGCAGATACGCAGTATTTT. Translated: CAWSVGVAADTQYF.